This is a list of T cell receptor beta chains from one sample in a study of vaccination effects on CD4 cells after COVID-19. Clones were read by immunoSEQ multiplex PCR, and TCRdb kept only the in-frame ones, dropping some. The data show 60,000 to 65,000 clones, about 71% seen once. For these TCRs, the target antigens are not known. Specimen: CD4+ T cells from PBMCs cultured with HCoV-OC43 spike peptides, collected before COVID-19 vaccination. These receptors were taken from a human donor who received a COVID-19 vaccine. The CDR3 runs from the conserved cysteine through the conserved F or W. Rows may omit the clone size; those that give it use once, few, many or a size class.

clone_size	v_call	j_call	cdr3_aa
NA	TRBV11-3	TRBJ2-2	CASSLRGQGVTGELFF
few	TRBV19	TRBJ2-3	CASSSIDSSTDTQYF
once	TRBV5-5	TRBJ1-5	CASSPEGNSNQPQHF
NA	TRBV4-2	TRBJ1-1	CASSPGATVGRNTEAFF
NA	TRBV29-1	TRBJ2-3	CSVEGGSRSTDTQYF
NA	TRBV19	TRBJ2-5	CASSIGMWETQYF
NA	TRBV24-1	TRBJ1-1	CATSPGNGRPDTEAFF
NA	TRBV18	TRBJ2-6	CASSRTLADSGANVLTF
NA	TRBV5-5	TRBJ2-3	CASSPHQGRSTDTQYF
once	TRBV7-3	TRBJ2-3	CASSLVGSGGPTDTQYF
NA	TRBV5-8	TRBJ2-2	CASSFNAGGAGELFF
NA	TRBV6-6	TRBJ2-2	CASSYGGATGELFF
few	TRBV11-2	TRBJ1-2	CASSLHDSEDTF
once	TRBV5-1	TRBJ2-2	CASSLLTVNTGELFF
once	TRBV10-3	TRBJ2-3	CAISGEADTQYF
NA	TRBV24-1	TRBJ2-5	CATGRAGETQYF
NA	TRBV5-4	TRBJ1-2	CASSLNRGWGLPFSNYGYTF
NA	TRBV24-1	TRBJ2-5	CATSDSIAGRETQYF
NA	TRBV7-2	TRBJ1-6	CASSFAGTDNNSPLHF
NA	TRBV5-6	TRBJ2-3	CASSVAGGPDTQYF
NA	TRBV27	TRBJ1-1	CASSQGQLMNTEAFF
NA	TRBV28	TRBJ1-5	CASRDRGGRDNQPQHF
NA	TRBV6-5	TRBJ2-2	CASTLGSAGELFF
NA	TRBV18	TRBJ1-1	CASSQGTGLAEAFF
NA	TRBV12-3/TRBV12-4	TRBJ2-2	CANSGAGELFF
few	TRBV7-9	TRBJ1-1	CASKDRENTEAFF
few	TRBV24-1	TRBJ2-2	CATRGRTNTGELFF
NA	TRBV5-1	TRBJ2-5	CASSAPAGTSQYF
NA	TRBV5-4	TRBJ1-2	CASSPGRNQYYGYTF
NA	TRBV10-3	TRBJ2-5	CAISDMGETQYF
few	TRBV6-5	TRBJ2-1	CASIIGHNEQFF
NA	TRBV3-1/TRBV3-2	TRBJ2-2	CASSQYRDPDPGELFF
NA	TRBV7-9	TRBJ1-4	CASSPSTALNEKLFF
few	TRBV7-8	TRBJ1-3	CASSPRVVRVSQVDTIYF
NA	TRBV5-4	TRBJ2-4	CASSLGETKNIQYF
NA	TRBV5-1	TRBJ2-2	CASSLTRTAEYTGELFF
NA	TRBV5-1	TRBJ1-2	CASSRGREGYGYTF
NA	TRBV4-3	TRBJ1-2	CASSPLTSSYGYTF
NA	TRBV21-1	TRBJ1-5	CASPPSRTPHKIDQPQHF
once	TRBV28	TRBJ2-3	CASSFPASGTDTQYF
NA	TRBV5-1	TRBJ1-6	CASSLSQGGSYNSPLHF
NA	TRBV7-2	TRBJ2-3	CASSPNRADTQYF
NA	TRBV5-5	TRBJ2-3	CASSFTGSTQYF
NA	TRBV7-2	TRBJ1-1	CASSLRTGNTEAFF
NA	TRBV6-5	TRBJ1-1	CASRYGGAAEAFF
NA	TRBV2	TRBJ1-2	CASSGGEGTYGYTF
NA	TRBV12-5	TRBJ1-1	CASGSQGTEAFF
NA	TRBV20-1	TRBJ2-3	CSSIVADTQYF
few	TRBV12-5	TRBJ1-2	CASGLGHLHGYTF
NA	TRBV18	TRBJ1-1	CASSLSTVRASNTEAFF
NA	TRBV30	TRBJ1-1	CACGQPNTEAFF
NA	TRBV7-9	TRBJ2-3	CASSVGLAGDWIRQYF
NA	TRBV6-5	TRBJ1-5	CASSYSWSNQPQHF
NA	TRBV28	TRBJ1-2	CASRPTANYGYTF
NA	TRBV18	TRBJ1-5	CASSIGDEPQHF
NA	TRBV11-2	TRBJ1-4	CASSSGTGYEKLFF
NA	TRBV4-1	TRBJ2-2	CATEQGIFGVTGELFF
NA	TRBV12-3/TRBV12-4	TRBJ1-1	CASSSGEGTAFF
NA	TRBV7-7	TRBJ2-6	CASSPWALSGANVLTF